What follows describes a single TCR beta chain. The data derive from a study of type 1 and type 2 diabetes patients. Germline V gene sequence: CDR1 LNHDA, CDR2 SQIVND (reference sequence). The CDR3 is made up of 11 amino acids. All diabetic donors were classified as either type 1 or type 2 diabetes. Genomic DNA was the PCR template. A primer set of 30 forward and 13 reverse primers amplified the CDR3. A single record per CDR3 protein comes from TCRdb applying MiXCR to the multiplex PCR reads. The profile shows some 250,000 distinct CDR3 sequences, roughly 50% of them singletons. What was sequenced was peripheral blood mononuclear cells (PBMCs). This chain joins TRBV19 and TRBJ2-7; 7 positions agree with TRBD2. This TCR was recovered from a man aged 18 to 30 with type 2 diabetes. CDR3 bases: TGTTGCGGGAGCTCTTCCTACGAGCAGTACTTC. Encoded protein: CCGSSSYEQYF.